Included here is one T cell receptor (beta chain) sequence, with context. Its target is not known. The PCR ran on 60 Vbeta and 13 Jbeta primers. TCRdb's copy holds only in-frame clones and misses some; the assay was immunoSEQ multiplex PCR. The sample holds over 150,000 clones, over 75% seen once. This sample stems from a study of cytomegalovirus exposure and HLA in healthy donors. Overall study results and limits: HLA alleles were associated with 16,951 TCR beta sequences in a later analysis at 0.05 false discovery rate. In vitro checks showed that a few CMV-associated chains really do target CMV antigens.

Germline V gene lookup returns CDR1 SGHAT and CDR2 FQNNGV. There are 16 residues in the CDR3. The V gene lost 1 base and the J gene lost 5 bases, with 18 bases spanning the gap. The sequenced material came from PBMCs. The chain links TRBV11-2 to TRBJ2-7, with D perhaps TRBD1 (6 bases). The sequence came from a human donor in good health. DNA for the CDR3: TGTGCCAGCAGCTTAGGCCCCGCCCCAGGGGTCCACGAGCAGTACTTC. Translation gives CASSLGPAPGVHEQYF.